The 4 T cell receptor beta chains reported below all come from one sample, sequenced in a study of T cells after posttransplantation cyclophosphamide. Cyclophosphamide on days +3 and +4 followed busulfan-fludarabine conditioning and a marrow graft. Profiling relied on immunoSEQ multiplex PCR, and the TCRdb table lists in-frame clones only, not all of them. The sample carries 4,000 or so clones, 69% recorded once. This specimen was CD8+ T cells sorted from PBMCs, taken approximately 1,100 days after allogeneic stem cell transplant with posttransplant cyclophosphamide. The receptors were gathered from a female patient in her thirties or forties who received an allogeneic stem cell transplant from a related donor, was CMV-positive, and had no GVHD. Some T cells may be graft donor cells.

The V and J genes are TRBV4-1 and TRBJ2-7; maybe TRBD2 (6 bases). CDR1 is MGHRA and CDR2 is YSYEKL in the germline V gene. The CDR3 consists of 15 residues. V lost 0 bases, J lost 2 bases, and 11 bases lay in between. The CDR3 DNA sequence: TGCGCCAGCAGCCAAGATCAGGAGGGGACCTACGAGCAGTACTTC. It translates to CASSQDQEGTYEQYF.

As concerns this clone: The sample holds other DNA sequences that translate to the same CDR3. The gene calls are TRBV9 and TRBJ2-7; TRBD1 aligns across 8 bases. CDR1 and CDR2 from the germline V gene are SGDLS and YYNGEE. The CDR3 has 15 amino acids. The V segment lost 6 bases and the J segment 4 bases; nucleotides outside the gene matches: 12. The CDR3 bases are TGTGCCAGCATTTTCAGACAGGGGACGGCATACGAGCAGTACTTC. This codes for CASIFRQGTAYEQYF.

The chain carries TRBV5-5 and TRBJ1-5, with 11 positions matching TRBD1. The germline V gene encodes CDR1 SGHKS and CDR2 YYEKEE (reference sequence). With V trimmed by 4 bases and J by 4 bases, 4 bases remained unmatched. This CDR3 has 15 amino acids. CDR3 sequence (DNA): TGTGCCAGCAGCCAAGGACAGGGGGCTAATCAGCCCCAGCATTTT. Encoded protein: CASSQGQGANQPQHF.

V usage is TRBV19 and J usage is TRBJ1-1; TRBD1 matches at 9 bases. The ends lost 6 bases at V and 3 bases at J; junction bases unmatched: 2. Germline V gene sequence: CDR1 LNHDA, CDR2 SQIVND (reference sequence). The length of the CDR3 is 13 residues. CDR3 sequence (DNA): TGTGCCAGTAGGACAGGGGGGGACACTGAAGCTTTCTTT. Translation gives CASRTGGDTEAFF.